These 24 T cell receptor beta chains were sequenced from one sample in a study of blood T cell repertoires in COVID-19. Sequencing used immunoSEQ multiplex PCR; TCRdb keeps in-frame clones, though not all of them. The sample lists 200,000 to 300,000 clones, 88% seen once, with less than 5% in the top ten. The sequencing sample was made of peripheral blood. These receptor sequences come from a man in his sixties who had recovered from COVID-19.

CDR3 nucleotide sequence: TGTGCCAGCAGCACCGGACAGGGCTCCGGAAACACCATATATTTT. Protein: CASSTGQGSGNTIYF. The gene calls are TRBV6-5 and TRBJ1-3, with 8 bases matching TRBD1. V shed 6 bases, J shed 4 bases, and the junction held 8 bases outside the gene matches. Germline loops: CDR1 MNHEY, CDR2 SVGAGI. This CDR3 is built from 15 residues.

The DNA of the CDR3 is TGCAGCACCTCCCTAGGCCTCTACTATGGCTACACCTTC. It codes for CSTSLGLYYGYTF. V usage is TRBV29-1 and J usage is TRBJ1-2; no clear D gene. CDR1 SQVTM and CDR2 ANQGSEA come from the germline V gene. The ends were cut back, 8 bases at V and 3 bases at J, with 16 bases in the middle. The CDR3 has 13 amino acids. The full variable domain, completed using reference TRBV29-1 and TRBJ1-2, is SAVISQKPSRDICQRGTSLTIQCQVDSQVTMMFWYRQQPGQSLTLIATANQGSEATYESGFVIDKFPISRPNLTFSTLTVSNMSPEDSSIYLCSTSLGLYYGYTFGSGTRLTVV.

CDR3 sequence: CATSGRGQAMTQYF. The CDR3 nucleotides are TGTGCCACCAGCGGTAGAGGACAGGCGATGACGCAGTATTTT. The chain couples TRBV24-1 to TRBJ2-3, with 7 bases lining up with TRBD1. With 7 bases clipped from V and 9 bases from J, the junction kept 12 bases outside the gene matches. Germline assignment: CDR1 KGHDR and CDR2 SFDVKD. The CDR3 length is 14 residues.

V usage is TRBV30 and J usage is TRBJ1-2; TRBD1 aligns across 8 bases. The ends lost 0 bases at V and 7 bases at J; junction bases unmatched: 7. The germline gives CDR1 GTSNPN, CDR2 SVGIG (reference sequence). The CDR3 totals 14 residues. The CDR3 reads CAWSVRQGSSGYTF. CDR3 DNA sequence: TGTGCCTGGAGTGTACGACAGGGGAGCAGTGGCTACACCTTC.

The J gene is TRBJ2-7, the V gene TRBV5-1; D is uncertain. The V and J ends lost 4 bases and 3 bases respectively, with 14 bases between them. There are 14 residues in the CDR3. Germline loops: CDR1 SGHRS, CDR2 YFSETQ. The DNA for the CDR3 is TGCGCCAGCAGCCCCAACACTCAGGACTACGAGCAGTACTTC. Amino acid sequence: CASSPNTQDYEQYF.

The chain carries TRBV18 and TRBJ2-7, with TRBD2 matching over 7 bases. Germline CDR1 is KGHSH and CDR2 is LQKENI. The V gene end was trimmed by 6 bases and the J gene end by 3 bases; junction bases not matched to a gene: 11. The CDR3 length is 15 residues. CDR3 sequence (DNA): TGTGCCAGCTCTCCTCCCGGGACTAACGGCTACGAGCAGTACTTC. This gives the protein CASSPPGTNGYEQYF.

This clone was picked up one time. Other DNA sequences in this specimen translate into the identical CDR3. This CDR3 is CASSSGNTEAFF. For the CDR3, the DNA is TGCGCCAGCAGCTCGGGGAACACTGAAGCTTTCTTT. This chain connects TRBV5-1 to TRBJ1-1; D ambiguous. The germline gives CDR1 SGHRS, CDR2 YFSETQ. The length of the CDR3 is 12 residues. V lost 3 bases to trimming and J lost 1 base, with 4 bases between them.

The genes are TRBV7-6 and TRBJ1-1; no firm D call. This CDR3 has 13 residues. Germline CDR1 reads SGHVS; CDR2 reads FNYEAQ. V gave up 2 bases and J gave up 6 bases, with 10 bases separating them. The CDR3 is CASSLSRVAEAFF. The DNA for the CDR3 is TGTGCCAGCAGCTTATCGCGGGTCGCTGAAGCTTTCTTT.

The gene calls are TRBV7-9 and TRBJ2-1, with TRBD1 as a possible D gene (5 bases). The CDR3 extends over 14 amino acids. The germline V and J ends were trimmed by 5 bases and 7 bases, with 15 bases remaining between them. In germline, CDR1 is SEHNR, CDR2 FQNEAQ (reference sequence). The CDR3 region is CASSQSGIGNEQFF. CDR3 DNA sequence: TGTGCCAGCAGCCAGTCAGGGATTGGGAATGAGCAGTTCTTC.

The rearrangement joins TRBV7-3 to TRBJ2-2, with TRBD2 identical over 8 bases. Trimming at V came to 3 bases and at J to 2 bases, leaving 5 bases not matched to a gene. The CDR3 consists of 16 residues. CDR1 and CDR2 from the germline V gene are SGHTA and FQGTGA. This CDR3 is CASSFKLAANTGELFF. Written as DNA, the CDR3 is TGTGCCAGCAGCTTTAAACTAGCGGCCAACACCGGGGAGCTGTTTTTT.

V is TRBV6-5 and J is TRBJ1-2; tentative D call: TRBD1 (5 bases). From germline, CDR1 is MNHEY and CDR2 SVGAGI. The length of the CDR3 is 16 residues. Trimming stripped 3 bases from V and 1 base from J, with 15 bases between. CDR3 sequence reads: CASSYGGAVLNYGYTF. CDR3 DNA sequence: TGTGCCAGCAGTTATGGAGGGGCCGTGCTTAACTATGGCTACACCTTC.

This clone was seen only once. V gene TRBV5-1 combines with J gene TRBJ1-2; D not resolved. The V and J ends lost 0 bases and 5 bases respectively, with 11 bases between them. Germline V gene lookup returns CDR1 SGHRS and CDR2 YFSETQ. The CDR3 has 14 residues. The CDR3 loop is CASSLAAGPYGYTF. The CDR3 nucleotides read TGCGCCAGCAGCTTGGCCGCAGGTCCTTATGGCTACACCTTC.

The chain couples TRBV7-6 to TRBJ1-2; TRBD1 might be the D (6 bases). With 3 bases removed from V and 8 bases from J, the gap between germline ends came to 13 bases. The V gene's germline CDR1 is SGHVS and CDR2 FNYEAQ. The CDR3 consists of 13 residues. CDR3: CASSLQDREGYTF. In DNA form, the CDR3 reads TGTGCCAGCAGCTTGCAGGACAGAGAGGGCTACACCTTC.

The chain employs TRBV20-1 and TRBJ2-7; weak D call: TRBD1 (6 bases). Germline-derived CDR1 and CDR2 are DFQATT and SNEGSKA (reference sequence). This CDR3 has 11 residues. V was pared by 6 bases and J by 6 bases, with 12 bases between. CDR3 region: CSASGTREQYF. CDR3 coding DNA: TGCAGTGCGTCCGGGACACGCGAGCAGTACTTC.

The rearrangement uses TRBV27 and TRBJ1-1, with D possibly matching TRBD1 (5 bases). V was cut by 2 bases and J by 8 bases, with 24 bases left in between. Germline assignment: CDR1 MNHEY and CDR2 SMNVEV (reference sequence). The CDR3 sequence is 17 residues long. The CDR3 DNA sequence: TGTGCCAGCAGTTTAACCCCAGGAGGGGCGCGGAGAGGGGAAGCTTTCTTT. Residues: CASSLTPGGARRGEAFF.

The chain couples TRBV19 to TRBJ2-3; 10 bases align to TRBD1. The CDR3 has 14 residues. J gave up 5 bases and V 5 bases, and 4 bases lay outside the gene matches. Germline assignment: CDR1 LNHDA and CDR2 SQIVND (reference sequence). The CDR3 DNA sequence: TGTGCCAGTAGTGACAGGGGGCGTCTAGATACGCAGTATTTT. Its translation: CASSDRGRLDTQYF.

The V and J genes are TRBV5-1 and TRBJ2-2; a possible D gene is TRBD2 (6 bases). V shed 5 bases and J shed 4 bases, with 12 bases lying between them. This CDR3 spans 14 amino acids. CDR1 and CDR2 (germline): SGHRS, YFSETQ. The CDR3 spells CASSVPGVTGELFF. The DNA for the CDR3 is TGCGCCAGCAGTGTCCCGGGGGTCACCGGGGAGCTGTTTTTT. Combining the CDR3 with reference TRBV5-1 and TRBJ2-2 gives the whole variable domain KAGVTQTPRYLIKTRGQQVTLSCSPISGHRSVSWYQQTPGQGLQFLFEYFSETQRNKGNFPGRFSGRQFSNSRSEMNVSTLELGDSALYLCASSVPGVTGELFFGEGSRLTVL.

This clone was recorded a few times. CDR3 amino acids: CASSRGVSGNTIYF. In DNA form, the CDR3 reads TGTGCCAGCAGCCGCGGAGTGAGTGGAAACACCATATATTTT. The chain employs TRBV5-6 and TRBJ1-3; D is undetermined. The CDR3 spans 14 residues. Germline CDR1 is SGHDT and CDR2 is YYEEEE. Trimming left V 4 bases short and J 3 bases short, with 11 bases between.

V usage is TRBV6-5 and J usage is TRBJ2-7; 7 bases are shared with TRBD2. CDR3 length equals 15 residues. The germline CDR1 and CDR2 sequences are MNHEY and SVGAGI. The V gene end was trimmed by 6 bases and the J gene end by 1 base; junction bases not matched to a gene: 9. CDR3 in DNA: TGTGCCAGCAGCCCCGGGACTACCTCTTCCTACGAGCAGTACTTC. Amino acids: CASSPGTTSSYEQYF.

V usage is TRBV13 and J usage is TRBJ1-4, with 8 bases identical to TRBD1. CDR3 length: 17 residues. J gave up 2 bases and V 4 bases, and 9 bases lay outside the gene matches. Germline CDR1 and CDR2: PRHDT and FYEKMQ (reference sequence). CDR3 DNA: TGTGCCAGCAGCTCCTGGACAGGGAGCAACACTAATGAAAAACTGTTTTTT. It specifies CASSSWTGSNTNEKLFF.

J is TRBJ1-2 and V is TRBV29-1; D gene ambiguous. Germline V gene data show CDR1 as SQVTM and CDR2 as ANQGSEA. CDR3 length: 12 amino acids. Trimming took off 2 bases at V and 8 bases at J, with 12 bases between the two ends. For the CDR3, the DNA is TGCAGCGTTGAAAGCGTGGGTTCGGGCTACACCTTC. Encoded protein: CSVESVGSGYTF.

The chain uses TRBV11-2 and TRBJ1-2; 7 positions agree with TRBD1. Germline CDR1 is SGHAT and CDR2 is FQNNGV. The CDR3 has 14 amino acids. V shed 2 bases, J shed 7 bases, and the junction held 7 bases outside the gene matches. The CDR3 spells CASSLKGGFGGYTF. The CDR3 bases are TGTGCCAGCAGCTTAAAAGGGGGCTTCGGTGGCTACACCTTC.

The chain joins TRBV3-1 (or the pseudogene TRBV3-2) to TRBJ1-6; unclear D gene. The CDR3 consists of 17 residues. Looked up from germline, CDR1 is LGHDT and CDR2 is YNNKEL (reference sequence). V lost 0 bases, J lost 0 bases, and 9 bases lay in between. The CDR3 nucleotides are TGTGCCAGCAGCCAAGATATGAGGCGCTCCTATAATTCACCCCTCCACTTT. Protein: CASSQDMRRSYNSPLHF.

The chain recombines TRBV5-1 with TRBJ2-2; D not resolved. Germline assignment: CDR1 SGHRS and CDR2 YFSETQ. V was cut by 4 bases and J by 0 bases, with 7 bases left in between. The CDR3 is 14 residues long. The CDR3: CASSSTANTGELFF. The CDR3 DNA is TGCGCCAGCAGCAGTACGGCGAACACCGGGGAGCTGTTTTTT.